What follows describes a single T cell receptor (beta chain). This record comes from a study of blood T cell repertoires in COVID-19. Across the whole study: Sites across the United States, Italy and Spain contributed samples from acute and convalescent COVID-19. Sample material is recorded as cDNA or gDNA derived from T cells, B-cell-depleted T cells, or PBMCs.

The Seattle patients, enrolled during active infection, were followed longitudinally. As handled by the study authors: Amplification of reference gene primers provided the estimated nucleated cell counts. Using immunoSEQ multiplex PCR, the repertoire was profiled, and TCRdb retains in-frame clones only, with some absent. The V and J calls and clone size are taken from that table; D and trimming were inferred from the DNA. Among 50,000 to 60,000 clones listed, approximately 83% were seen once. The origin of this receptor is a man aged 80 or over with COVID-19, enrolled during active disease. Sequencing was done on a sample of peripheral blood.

The CDR3 region has the DNA TGTGCCAGCAACCCGGGACAGGGGGCGCAGGGGTATGGCTACACCTTC. It translates to CASNPGQGAQGYGYTF. This chain joins TRBV28 and TRBJ1-2; 12 bases match TRBD1. From germline, CDR1 is MDHEN and CDR2 SYDVKM. This CDR3 is 16 amino acids long. The V gene end was trimmed by 7 bases and the J gene end by 5 bases; junction bases not matched to a gene: 11.